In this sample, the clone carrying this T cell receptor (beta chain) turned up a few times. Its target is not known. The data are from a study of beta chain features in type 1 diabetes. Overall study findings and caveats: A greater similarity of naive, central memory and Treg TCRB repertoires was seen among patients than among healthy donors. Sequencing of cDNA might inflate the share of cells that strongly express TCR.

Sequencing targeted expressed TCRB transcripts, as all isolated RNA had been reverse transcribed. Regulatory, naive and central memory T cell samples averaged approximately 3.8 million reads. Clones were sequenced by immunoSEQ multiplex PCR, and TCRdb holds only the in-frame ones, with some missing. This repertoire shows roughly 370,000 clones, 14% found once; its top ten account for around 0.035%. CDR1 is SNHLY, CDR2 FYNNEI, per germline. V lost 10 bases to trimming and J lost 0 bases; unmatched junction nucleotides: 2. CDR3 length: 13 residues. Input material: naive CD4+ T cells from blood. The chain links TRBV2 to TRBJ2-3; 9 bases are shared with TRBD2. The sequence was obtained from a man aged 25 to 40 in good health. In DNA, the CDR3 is TGTGCCACAACTAGCGGGAGCACAGATACGCAGTATTTT. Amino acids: CATTSGSTDTQYF.